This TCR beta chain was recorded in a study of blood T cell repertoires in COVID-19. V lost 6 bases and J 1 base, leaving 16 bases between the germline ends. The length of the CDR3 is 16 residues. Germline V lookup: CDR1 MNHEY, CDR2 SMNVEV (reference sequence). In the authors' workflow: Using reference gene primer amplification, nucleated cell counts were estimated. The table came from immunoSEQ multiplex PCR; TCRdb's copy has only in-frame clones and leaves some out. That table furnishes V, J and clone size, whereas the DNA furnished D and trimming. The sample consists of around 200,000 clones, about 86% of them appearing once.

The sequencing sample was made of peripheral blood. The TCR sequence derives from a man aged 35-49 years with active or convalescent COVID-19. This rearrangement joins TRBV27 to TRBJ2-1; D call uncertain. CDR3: CASSRVSEESYNEQFF. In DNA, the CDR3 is TGTGCCAGCAGCCGGGTCAGCGAGGAGTCCTACAATGAGCAGTTCTTC.